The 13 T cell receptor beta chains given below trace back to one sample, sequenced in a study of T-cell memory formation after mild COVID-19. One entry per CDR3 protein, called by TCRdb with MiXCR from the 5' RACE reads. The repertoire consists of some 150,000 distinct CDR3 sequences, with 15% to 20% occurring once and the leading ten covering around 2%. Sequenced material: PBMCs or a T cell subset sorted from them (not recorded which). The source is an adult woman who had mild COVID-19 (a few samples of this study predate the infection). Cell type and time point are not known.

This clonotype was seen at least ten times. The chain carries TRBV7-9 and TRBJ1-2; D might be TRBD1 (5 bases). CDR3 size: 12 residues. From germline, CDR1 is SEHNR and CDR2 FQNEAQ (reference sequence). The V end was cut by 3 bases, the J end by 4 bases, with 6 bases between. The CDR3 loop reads CASSFDSYGYTF. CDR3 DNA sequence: TGTGCCAGCAGCTTCGACAGCTATGGCTACACCTTC.

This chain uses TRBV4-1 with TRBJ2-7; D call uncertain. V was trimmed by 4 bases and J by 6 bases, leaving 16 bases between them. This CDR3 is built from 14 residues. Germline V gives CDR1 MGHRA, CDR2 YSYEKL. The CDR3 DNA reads TGCGCCAGCAGCCTGGCCCTCCTCCCGAGCGAGCAGTACTTC. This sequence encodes CASSLALLPSEQYF.

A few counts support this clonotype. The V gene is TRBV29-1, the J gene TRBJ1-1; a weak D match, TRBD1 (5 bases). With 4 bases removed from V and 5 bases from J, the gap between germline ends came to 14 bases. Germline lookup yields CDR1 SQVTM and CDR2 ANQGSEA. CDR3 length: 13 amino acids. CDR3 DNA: TGCAGCGTTGCTCCCGGGGGGGTGACTGAAGCTTTCTTT. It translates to CSVAPGGVTEAFF. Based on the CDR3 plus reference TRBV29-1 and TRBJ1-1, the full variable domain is SAVISQKPSRDICQRGTSLTIQCQVDSQVTMMFWYRQQPGQSLTLIATANQGSEATYESGFVIDKFPISRPNLTFSTLTVSNMSPEDSSIYLCSVAPGGVTEAFFGQGTRLTVV.

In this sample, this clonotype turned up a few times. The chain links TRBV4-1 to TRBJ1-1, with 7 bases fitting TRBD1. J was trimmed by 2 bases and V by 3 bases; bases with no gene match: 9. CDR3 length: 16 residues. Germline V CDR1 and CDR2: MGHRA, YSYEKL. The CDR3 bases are TGCGCCAGCAGCCACCCGGGACAGCTACCTAACACTGAAGCTTTCTTT. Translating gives CASSHPGQLPNTEAFF.

The CDR3 loop is CASSLGSGKETQYF. In nucleotides, the CDR3 is TGTGCCAGCAGCTTAGGGTCGGGAAAAGAGACCCAGTACTTC. The genes are TRBV7-2 and TRBJ2-5; TRBD2 is a possible D gene (5 bases). Trimming took off 1 base at V and 3 bases at J, with 9 bases between the two ends. The CDR3 runs 14 residues. Germline V gene lookup returns CDR1 SGHTA and CDR2 FQGNSA.

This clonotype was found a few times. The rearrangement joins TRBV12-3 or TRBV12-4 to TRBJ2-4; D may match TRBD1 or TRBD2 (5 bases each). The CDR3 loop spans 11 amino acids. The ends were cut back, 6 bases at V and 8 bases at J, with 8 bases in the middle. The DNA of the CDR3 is TGTGCCAGCAGACGGGACGACATTCAGTACTTC. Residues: CASRRDDIQYF.

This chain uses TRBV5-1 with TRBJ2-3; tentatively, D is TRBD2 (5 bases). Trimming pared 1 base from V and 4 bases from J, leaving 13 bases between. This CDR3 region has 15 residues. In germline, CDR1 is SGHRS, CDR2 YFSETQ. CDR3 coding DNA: TGCGCCAGCAGCTTGAGTGGGCTAGCAGCAGATACGCAGTATTTT. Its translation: CASSLSGLAADTQYF.

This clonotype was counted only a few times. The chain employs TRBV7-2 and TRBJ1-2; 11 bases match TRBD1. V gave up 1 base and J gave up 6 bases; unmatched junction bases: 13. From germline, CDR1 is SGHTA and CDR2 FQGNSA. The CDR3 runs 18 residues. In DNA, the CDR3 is TGTGCCAGCAGCTTAGTCGGGACAGGGGGTTTACAAGGAAATGGCTACACCTTC. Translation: CASSLVGTGGLQGNGYTF. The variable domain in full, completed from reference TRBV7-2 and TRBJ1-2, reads GAGVSQSPSNKVTEKGKDVELRCDPISGHTALYWYRQSLGQGLEFLIYFQGNSAPDKSGLPSDRFSAERTGGSVSTLTIQRTQQEDSAVYLCASSLVGTGGLQGNGYTFGSGTRLTVV.

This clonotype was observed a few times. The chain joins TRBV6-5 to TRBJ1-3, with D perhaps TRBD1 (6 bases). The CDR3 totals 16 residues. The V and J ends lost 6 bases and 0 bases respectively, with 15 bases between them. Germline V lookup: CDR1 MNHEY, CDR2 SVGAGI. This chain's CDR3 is CASRRGVSRSGNTIYF. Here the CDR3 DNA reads TGTGCCAGCAGGAGGGGGGTCTCCCGCTCTGGAAACACCATATATTTT.

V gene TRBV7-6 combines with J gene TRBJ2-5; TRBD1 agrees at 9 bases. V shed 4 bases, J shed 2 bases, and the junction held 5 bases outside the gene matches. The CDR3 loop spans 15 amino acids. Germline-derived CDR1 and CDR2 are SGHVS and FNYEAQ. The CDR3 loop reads CASSSGGQGQETQYF. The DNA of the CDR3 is TGTGCCAGCAGCTCAGGGGGACAGGGACAAGAGACCCAGTACTTC.

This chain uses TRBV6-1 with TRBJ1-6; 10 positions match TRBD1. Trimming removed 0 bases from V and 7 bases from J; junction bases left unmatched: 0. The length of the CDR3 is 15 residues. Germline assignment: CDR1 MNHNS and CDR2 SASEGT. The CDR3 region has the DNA TGTGCCAGCAGTGAAGCGGGACAGGGGAATTCACCCCTCCACTTT. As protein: CASSEAGQGNSPLHF.

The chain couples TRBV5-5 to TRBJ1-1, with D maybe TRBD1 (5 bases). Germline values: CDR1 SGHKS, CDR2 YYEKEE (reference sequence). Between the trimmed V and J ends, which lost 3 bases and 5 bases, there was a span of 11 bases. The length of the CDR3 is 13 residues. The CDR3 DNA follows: TGTGCCAGCAGCTCGGGACCGGAGACTGAAGCTTTCTTT. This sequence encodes CASSSGPETEAFF.

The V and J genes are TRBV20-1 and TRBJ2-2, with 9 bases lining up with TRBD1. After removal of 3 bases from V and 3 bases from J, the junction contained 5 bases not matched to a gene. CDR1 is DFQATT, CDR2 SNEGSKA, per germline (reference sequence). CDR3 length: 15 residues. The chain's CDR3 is CSARFRTGDTGELFF. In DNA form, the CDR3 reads TGCAGTGCTAGGTTCCGGACAGGGGACACCGGGGAGCTGTTTTTT.